A single TCR beta chain is shown here with its context. Its target is not known. The junction and the germline gene differ at one end; a read error may be behind it. This entry belongs to a study of CD8+CD57+ T cells in acquired aplastic anemia. On the study more broadly: Sorted CD4+ and CD8+ cells yielded 3.2 ug of DNA on average.

Findings and caveats of the study: In common between the patients and the controls were twenty-nine CD8+ CDR3 sequences. Researchers reported that CD8+ Simpson's diversity was not significantly different in patients versus controls.

CD8+CD57+ cell expansion had been shown by flow cytometry in patients chosen for sequencing. The use of genomic DNA as template underpinned the TCR beta VDJ and CDR3 profiling. One entry per CDR3 protein results from TCRdb running MiXCR on the reads. The sample includes 110,000 or so distinct CDR3 sequences, 50% to 60% seen only once; the top ten take roughly 30%. Germline CDR1 and CDR2: ENHRY and SYGVKD. The CDR3 is 16 amino acids. The rearrangement joins TRBV10-3 to TRBJ2-7; 8 bases align to TRBD1. This clonotype originated in a human donor with aplastic anemia. The material sequenced was sorted CD4+, CD8+, or CD8+CD57+ T cells (not recorded which) from PBMCs. The chain's CDR3 is CAISEPGRTGKDEQCF. CDR3 nucleotides: TGTGCCATCAGTGAGCCGGGCAGGACAGGGAAAGACGAGCAGTGCTTC.